Described below is a single T cell receptor beta chain sequence and its context. Its antigen remains unidentified. The data belong to a study of CD8 T cells in Susac syndrome. Study-wide results and caveats: The number of individuals included in the study's TCR sequencing and HLA analysis was acknowledged as relatively small.

CDR1 and CDR2 from the germline V gene are SGHDT and YYEEEE. CDR3 length equals 13 residues. Trimming removed 3 bases from V and 8 bases from J, with 11 bases in between. CD8+ and CD4+ blood T cells underwent TCR beta sequencing. Negative isolation yielded CD8+ and CD4+ T cells; FACS enriched TEMRA cells. cDNA came from about 0.46 to 1 ug RNA primed by random hexamers. TCRdb recomputed calls from the immunoSEQ multiplex PCR reads with MiXCR, one row per CDR3 protein. The sample includes about 200,000 distinct CDR3 sequences, about 95% seen only once; the top ten take around 0.08%. The sequencing input was CD4+ T cells from PBMCs. The genes are TRBV5-6 and TRBJ2-2; D is unresolved. The receptor comes from a human donor with multiple sclerosis. CDR3 coding DNA: TGTGCCAGCAGCTCGCCTTATTCGGGGGAGCTGTTTTTT. This translates into CASSSPYSGELFF.